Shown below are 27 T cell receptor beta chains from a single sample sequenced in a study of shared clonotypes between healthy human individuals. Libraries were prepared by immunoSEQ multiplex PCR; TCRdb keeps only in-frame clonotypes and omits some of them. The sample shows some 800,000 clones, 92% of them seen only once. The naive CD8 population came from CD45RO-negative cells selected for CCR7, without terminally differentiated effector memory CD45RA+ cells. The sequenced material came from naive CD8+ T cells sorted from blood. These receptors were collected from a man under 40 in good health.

The CDR3 loop reads CASSAGADTQYF. The CDR3 DNA reads as TGTGCCAGCAGTGCTGGCGCAGATACGCAGTATTTT. The rearrangement joins TRBV25-1 to TRBJ2-3; D remains ambiguous. V was pared by 4 bases and J by 4 bases, with 6 bases between. CDR1 is MGHDK and CDR2 is SYGVNS in the germline V gene. The CDR3 extends over 12 amino acids.

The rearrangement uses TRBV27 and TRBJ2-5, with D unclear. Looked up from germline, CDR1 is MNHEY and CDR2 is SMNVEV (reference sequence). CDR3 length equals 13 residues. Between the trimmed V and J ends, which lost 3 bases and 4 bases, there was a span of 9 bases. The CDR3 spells CASSFSRLETQYF. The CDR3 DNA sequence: TGTGCCAGCAGTTTCTCGCGGCTAGAGACCCAGTACTTC.

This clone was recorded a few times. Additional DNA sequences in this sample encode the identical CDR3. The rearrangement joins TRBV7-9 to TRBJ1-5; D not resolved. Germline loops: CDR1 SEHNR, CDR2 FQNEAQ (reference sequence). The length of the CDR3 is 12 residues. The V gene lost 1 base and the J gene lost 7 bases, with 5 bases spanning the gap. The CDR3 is CASSLDGQPQHF. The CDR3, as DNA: TGTGCCAGCAGCTTAGATGGCCAGCCCCAGCATTTT. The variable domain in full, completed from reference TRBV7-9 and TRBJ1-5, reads DTGVSQNPRHKITKRGQNVTFRCDPISEHNRLYWYRQTLGQGPEFLTYFQNEAQLEKSRLLSDRFSAERPKGSFSTLEIQRTEQGDSAMYLCASSLDGQPQHFGDGTRLSIL.

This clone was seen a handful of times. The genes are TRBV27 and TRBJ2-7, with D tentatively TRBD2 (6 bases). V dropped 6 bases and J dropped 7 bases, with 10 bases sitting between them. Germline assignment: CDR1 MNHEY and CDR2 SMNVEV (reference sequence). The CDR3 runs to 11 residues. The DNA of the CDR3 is TGTGCCAGCAGCCGCGGGGAGGAGCAGTACTTC. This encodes CASSRGEEQYF.

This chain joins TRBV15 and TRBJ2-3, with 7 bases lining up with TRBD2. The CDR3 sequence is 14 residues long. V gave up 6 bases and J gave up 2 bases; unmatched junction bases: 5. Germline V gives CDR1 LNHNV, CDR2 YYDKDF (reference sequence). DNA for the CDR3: TGTGCCACCAGTCCTGGACTAGTCACAGATACGCAGTATTTT. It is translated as CATSPGLVTDTQYF.

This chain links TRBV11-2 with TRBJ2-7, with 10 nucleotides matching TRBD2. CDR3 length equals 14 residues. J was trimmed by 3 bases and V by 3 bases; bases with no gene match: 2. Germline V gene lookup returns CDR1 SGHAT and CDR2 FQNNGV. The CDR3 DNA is TGTGCCAGCAGCTTGAGCGGGAGGGACTACGAGCAGTACTTC. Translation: CASSLSGRDYEQYF.

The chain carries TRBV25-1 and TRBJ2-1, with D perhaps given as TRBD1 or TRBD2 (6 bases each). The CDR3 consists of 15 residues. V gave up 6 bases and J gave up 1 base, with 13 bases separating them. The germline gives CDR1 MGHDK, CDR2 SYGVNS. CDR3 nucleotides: TGTGCCAGCAGCCCGGGGGCAGGGTCCTACAATGAGCAGTTCTTC. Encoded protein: CASSPGAGSYNEQFF.

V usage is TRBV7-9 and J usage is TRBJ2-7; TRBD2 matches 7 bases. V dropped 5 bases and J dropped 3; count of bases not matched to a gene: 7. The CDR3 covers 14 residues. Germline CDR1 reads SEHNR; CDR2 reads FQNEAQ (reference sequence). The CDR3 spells CASSPRTSFYEQYF. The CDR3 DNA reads TGTGCCAGCAGCCCCCGGACTAGTTTCTACGAGCAGTACTTC.

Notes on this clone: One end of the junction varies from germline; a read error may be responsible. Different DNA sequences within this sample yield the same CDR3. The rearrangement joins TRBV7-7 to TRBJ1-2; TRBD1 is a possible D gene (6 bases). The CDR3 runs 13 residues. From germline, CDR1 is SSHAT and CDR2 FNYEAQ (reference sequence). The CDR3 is CASSRTGYYGYTF. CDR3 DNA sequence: TGTGCTAGCAGCCGTACAGGGTATTATGGCTACACCTTC.

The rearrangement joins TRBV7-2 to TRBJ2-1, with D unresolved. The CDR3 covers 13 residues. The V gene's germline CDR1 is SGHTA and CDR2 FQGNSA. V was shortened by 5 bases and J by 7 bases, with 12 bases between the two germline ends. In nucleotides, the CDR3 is TGTGCCAGCAGCCCCCCACCAGAAAATGAGCAGTTCTTC. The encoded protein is CASSPPPENEQFF.

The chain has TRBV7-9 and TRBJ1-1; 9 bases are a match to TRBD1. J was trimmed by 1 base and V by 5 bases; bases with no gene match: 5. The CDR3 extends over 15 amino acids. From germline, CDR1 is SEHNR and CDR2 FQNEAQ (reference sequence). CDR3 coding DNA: TGTGCCAGCAGCAAGATGGACAGGGGGAACACTGAAGCTTTCTTT. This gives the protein CASSKMDRGNTEAFF.

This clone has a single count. The CDR3, as DNA: TGTGCCAGCAGTGGTAATATCAATCAGCCCCAGCATTTT. It codes for CASSGNINQPQHF. This chain links TRBV25-1 with TRBJ1-5; D uncertain. V was cut by 4 bases and J by 3 bases, with 7 bases left in between. The V gene's germline CDR1 is MGHDK and CDR2 SYGVNS. The CDR3 is 13 amino acids.

The CDR3 coding sequence is TGTGCCAGCACCCTACAGGGGAATCAGCCCCAGCATTTT. It codes for CASTLQGNQPQHF. The rearrangement links TRBV7-9 to TRBJ1-5, with TRBD1 matching 7 bases. The CDR3 contains 13 residues. V lost 7 bases to trimming and J lost 4 bases; unmatched junction nucleotides: 4. Germline V gives CDR1 SEHNR, CDR2 FQNEAQ (reference sequence).

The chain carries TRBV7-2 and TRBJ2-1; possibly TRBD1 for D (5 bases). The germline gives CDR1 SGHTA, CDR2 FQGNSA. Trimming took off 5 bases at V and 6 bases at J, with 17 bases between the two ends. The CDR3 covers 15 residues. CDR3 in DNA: TGTGCCAGCAGCCCGAGTTTTAAGGGGTTCAATGAGCAGTTCTTC. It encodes CASSPSFKGFNEQFF.

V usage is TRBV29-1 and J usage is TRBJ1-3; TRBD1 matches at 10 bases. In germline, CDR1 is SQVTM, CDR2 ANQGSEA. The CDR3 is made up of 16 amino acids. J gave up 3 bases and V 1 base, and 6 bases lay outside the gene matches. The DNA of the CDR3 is TGCAGCGTTGAAGGCTGGACAGGGGGTAATGGAAACACCATATATTTT. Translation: CSVEGWTGGNGNTIYF.

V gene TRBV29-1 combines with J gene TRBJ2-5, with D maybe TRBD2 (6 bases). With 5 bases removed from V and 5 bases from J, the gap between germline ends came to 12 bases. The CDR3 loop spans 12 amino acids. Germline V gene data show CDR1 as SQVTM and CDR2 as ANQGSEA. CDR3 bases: TGCAGCGTTCCCGACCGGGGGGAGACCCAGTACTTC. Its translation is CSVPDRGETQYF.

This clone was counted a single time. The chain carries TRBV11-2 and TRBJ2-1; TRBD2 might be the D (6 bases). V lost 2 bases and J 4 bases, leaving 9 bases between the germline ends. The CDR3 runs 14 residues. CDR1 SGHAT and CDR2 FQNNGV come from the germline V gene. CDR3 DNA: TGTGCCAGCAGCTTAATAGCGGTATACAATGAGCAGTTCTTC. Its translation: CASSLIAVYNEQFF.

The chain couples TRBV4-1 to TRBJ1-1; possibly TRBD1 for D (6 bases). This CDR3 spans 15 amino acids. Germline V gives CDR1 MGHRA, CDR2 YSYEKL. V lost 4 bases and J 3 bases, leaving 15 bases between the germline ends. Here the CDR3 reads CASSPSAGQYTEAFF. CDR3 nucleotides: TGCGCCAGCAGCCCCTCCGCGGGACAATACACTGAAGCTTTCTTT.

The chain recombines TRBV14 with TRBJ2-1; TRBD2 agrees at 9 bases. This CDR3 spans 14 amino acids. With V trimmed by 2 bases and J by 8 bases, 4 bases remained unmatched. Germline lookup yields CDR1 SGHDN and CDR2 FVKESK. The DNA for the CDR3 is TGTGCCAGCAGCCAATATAGCGGGAGATATGAGCAGTTCTTC. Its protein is CASSQYSGRYEQFF.

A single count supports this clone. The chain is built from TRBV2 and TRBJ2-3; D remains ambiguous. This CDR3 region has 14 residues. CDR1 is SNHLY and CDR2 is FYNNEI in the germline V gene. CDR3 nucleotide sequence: TGTGCGGAAGGGCCCGACCGCACCACAGATACGCAGTATTTT. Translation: CAEGPDRTTDTQYF.

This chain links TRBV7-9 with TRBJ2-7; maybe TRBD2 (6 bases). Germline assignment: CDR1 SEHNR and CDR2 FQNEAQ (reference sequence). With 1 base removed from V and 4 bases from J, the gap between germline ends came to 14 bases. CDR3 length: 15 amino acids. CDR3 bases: TGTGCCAGCAGCTTAGACGGGAGCATAGTATACGAGCAGTACTTC. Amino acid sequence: CASSLDGSIVYEQYF.

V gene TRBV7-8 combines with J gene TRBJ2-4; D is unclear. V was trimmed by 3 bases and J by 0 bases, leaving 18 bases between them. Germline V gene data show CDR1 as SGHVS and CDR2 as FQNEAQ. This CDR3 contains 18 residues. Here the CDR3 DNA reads TGTGCCAGCAGCTTTAGGCAGCCCCGAGGAGTAGCCAAAAACATTCAGTACTTC. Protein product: CASSFRQPRGVAKNIQYF.

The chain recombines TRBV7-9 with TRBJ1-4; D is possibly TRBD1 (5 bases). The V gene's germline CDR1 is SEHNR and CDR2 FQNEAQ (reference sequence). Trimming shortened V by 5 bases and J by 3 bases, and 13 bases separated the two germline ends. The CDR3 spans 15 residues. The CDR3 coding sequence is TGTGCCAGCAGCCAATCGGGGGAGGCTAATGAAAAACTGTTTTTT. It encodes CASSQSGEANEKLFF.

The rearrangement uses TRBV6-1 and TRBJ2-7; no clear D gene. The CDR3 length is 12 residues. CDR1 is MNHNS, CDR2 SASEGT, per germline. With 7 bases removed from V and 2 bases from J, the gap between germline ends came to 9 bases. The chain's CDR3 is CASILTPYEQYF. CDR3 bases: TGTGCCAGCATCCTAACCCCCTACGAGCAGTACTTC.

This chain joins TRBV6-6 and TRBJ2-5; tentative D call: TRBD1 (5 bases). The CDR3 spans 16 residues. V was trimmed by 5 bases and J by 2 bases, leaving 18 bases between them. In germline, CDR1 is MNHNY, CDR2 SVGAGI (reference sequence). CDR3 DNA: TGTGCCAGCAGTCCAAGCGACAGTCGAAGACAAGAGACCCAGTACTTC. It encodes CASSPSDSRRQETQYF.

The CDR3 protein is CASSRTSGPYEQYF. In DNA form, the CDR3 reads TGTGCCAGCAGTCGGACTAGCGGGCCCTACGAGCAGTACTTC. V and J are TRBV28 and TRBJ2-7, with 11 nucleotides matching TRBD2. CDR1 and CDR2 (germline): MDHEN, SYDVKM. The CDR3 loop spans 14 amino acids. V lost 5 bases, J lost 2 bases, and 2 bases stayed unmatched.

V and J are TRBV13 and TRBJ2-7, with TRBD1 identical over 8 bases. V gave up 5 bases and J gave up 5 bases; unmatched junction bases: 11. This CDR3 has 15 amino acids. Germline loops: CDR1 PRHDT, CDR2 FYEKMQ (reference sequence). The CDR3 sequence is CASSETGGISHEQYF. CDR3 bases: TGTGCCAGCAGCGAAACAGGGGGGATTTCACACGAGCAGTACTTC.